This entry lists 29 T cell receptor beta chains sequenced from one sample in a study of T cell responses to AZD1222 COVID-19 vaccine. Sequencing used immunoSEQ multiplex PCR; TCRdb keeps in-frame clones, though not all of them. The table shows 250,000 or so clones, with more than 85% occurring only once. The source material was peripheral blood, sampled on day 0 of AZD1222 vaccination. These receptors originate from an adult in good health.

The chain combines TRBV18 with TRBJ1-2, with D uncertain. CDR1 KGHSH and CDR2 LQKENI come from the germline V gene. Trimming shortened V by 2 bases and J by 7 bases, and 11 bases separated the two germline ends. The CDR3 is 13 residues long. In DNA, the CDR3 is TGTGCCAGCTCACCAGGTCGCGGCGGTGGCTACACCTTC. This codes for CASSPGRGGGYTF. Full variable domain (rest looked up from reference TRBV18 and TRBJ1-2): NAGVMQNPRHLVRRRGQEARLRCSPMKGHSHVYWYRQLPEEGLKFMVYLQKENIIDESGMPKERFSAEFPKEGPSILRIQQVVRGDSAAYFCASSPGRGGGYTFGSGTRLTVV.

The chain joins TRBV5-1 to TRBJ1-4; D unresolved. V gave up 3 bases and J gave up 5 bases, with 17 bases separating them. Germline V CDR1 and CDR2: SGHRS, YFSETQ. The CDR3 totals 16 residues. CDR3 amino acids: CASSSGAGGGNEKLFF. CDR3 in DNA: TGCGCCAGCAGCTCTGGTGCTGGAGGTGGAAATGAAAAACTGTTTTTT.

The CDR3 DNA sequence: TGTGCCACCAGCAGAGAGGACAGGGCAGGGGGCATTCAGTACTTC. It translates to CATSREDRAGGIQYF. V is TRBV15 and J is TRBJ2-4; 8 bases are a match to TRBD1. The CDR3 runs 15 residues. The V segment lost 0 bases and the J segment 9 bases; nucleotides outside the gene matches: 7. Germline loops: CDR1 LNHNV, CDR2 YYDKDF (reference sequence).

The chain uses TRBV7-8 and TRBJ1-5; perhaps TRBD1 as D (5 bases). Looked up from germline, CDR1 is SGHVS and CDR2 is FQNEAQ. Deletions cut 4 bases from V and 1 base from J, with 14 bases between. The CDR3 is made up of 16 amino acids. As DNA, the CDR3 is TGTGCCAGCAGCTCGTCAGGGTTCAACAGCAATCAGCCCCAGCATTTT. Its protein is CASSSSGFNSNQPQHF. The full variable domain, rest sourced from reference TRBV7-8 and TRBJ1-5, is GAGVSQSPRYKVAKRGQDVALRCDPISGHVSLFWYQQALGQGPEFLTYFQNEAQLDKSGLPSDRFFAERPEGSVSTLKIQRTQQEDSAVYLCASSSSGFNSNQPQHFGDGTRLSIL.

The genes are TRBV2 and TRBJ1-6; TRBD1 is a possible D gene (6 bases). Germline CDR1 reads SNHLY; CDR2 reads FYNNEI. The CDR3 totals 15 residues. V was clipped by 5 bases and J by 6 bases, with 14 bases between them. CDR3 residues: CASSKEYRANSPLHF. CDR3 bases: TGTGCCAGCAGTAAGGAGTACAGGGCTAATTCACCCCTCCACTTT.

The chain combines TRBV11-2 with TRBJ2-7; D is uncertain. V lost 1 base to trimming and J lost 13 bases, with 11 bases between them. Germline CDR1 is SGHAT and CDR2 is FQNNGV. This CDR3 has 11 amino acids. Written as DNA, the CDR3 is TGTGCCAGCAGCTTAGGCCCGAACCACTACTTC. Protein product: CASSLGPNHYF.

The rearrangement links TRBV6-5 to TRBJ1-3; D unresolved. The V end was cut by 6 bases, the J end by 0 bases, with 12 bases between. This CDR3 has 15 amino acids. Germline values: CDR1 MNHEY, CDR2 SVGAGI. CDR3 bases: TGTGCCAGCAGGGACCGATCCTACTCTGGAAACACCATATATTTT. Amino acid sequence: CASRDRSYSGNTIYF.

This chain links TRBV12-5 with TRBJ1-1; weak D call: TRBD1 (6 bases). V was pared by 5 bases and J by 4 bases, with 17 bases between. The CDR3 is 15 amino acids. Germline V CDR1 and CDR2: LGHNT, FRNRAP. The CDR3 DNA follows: TGTGCTAGTGGTCTCGCGAGGGGGGATAGCACTGAAGCTTTCTTT. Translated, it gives CASGLARGDSTEAFF.

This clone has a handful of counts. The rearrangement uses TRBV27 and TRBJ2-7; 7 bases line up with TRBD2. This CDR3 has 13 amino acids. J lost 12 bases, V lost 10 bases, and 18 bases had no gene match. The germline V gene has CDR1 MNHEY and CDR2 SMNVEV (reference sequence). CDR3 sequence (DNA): TGTGCCACCTCCTCGACTAGCTCGCCTTTGTCGTACTTC. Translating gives CATSSTSSPLSYF.

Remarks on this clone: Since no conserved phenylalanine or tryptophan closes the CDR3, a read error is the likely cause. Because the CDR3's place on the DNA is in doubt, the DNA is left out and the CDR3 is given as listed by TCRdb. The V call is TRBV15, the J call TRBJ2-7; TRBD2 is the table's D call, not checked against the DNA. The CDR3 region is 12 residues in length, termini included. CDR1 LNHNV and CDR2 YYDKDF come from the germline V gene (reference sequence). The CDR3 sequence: CATSPDRDSGSL.

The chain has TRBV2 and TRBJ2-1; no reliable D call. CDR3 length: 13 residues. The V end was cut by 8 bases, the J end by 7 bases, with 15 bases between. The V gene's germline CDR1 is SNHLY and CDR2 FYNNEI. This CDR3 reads CASRASLGNEQFF. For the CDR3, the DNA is TGTGCCAGCCGAGCGAGCCTCGGGAATGAGCAGTTCTTC.

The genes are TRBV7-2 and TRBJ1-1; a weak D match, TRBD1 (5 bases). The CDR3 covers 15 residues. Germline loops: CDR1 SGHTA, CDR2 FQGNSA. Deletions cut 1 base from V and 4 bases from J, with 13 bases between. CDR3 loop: CASSLVEGQGTEAFF. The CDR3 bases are TGTGCCAGCAGCTTAGTCGAGGGCCAGGGCACTGAAGCTTTCTTT.

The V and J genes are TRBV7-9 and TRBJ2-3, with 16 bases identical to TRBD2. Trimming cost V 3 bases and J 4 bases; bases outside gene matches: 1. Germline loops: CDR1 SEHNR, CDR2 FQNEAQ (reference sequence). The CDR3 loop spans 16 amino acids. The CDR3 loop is CASSLGLAGGPDTQYF. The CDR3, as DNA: TGTGCCAGCAGCTTGGGACTAGCGGGAGGGCCAGATACGCAGTATTTT.

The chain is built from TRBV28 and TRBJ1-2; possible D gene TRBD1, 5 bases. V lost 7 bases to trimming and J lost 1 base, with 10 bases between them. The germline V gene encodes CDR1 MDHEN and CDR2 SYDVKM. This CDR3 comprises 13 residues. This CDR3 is CASNRDLNYGYTF. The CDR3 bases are TGTGCCAGCAACCGGGACCTTAACTATGGCTACACCTTC.

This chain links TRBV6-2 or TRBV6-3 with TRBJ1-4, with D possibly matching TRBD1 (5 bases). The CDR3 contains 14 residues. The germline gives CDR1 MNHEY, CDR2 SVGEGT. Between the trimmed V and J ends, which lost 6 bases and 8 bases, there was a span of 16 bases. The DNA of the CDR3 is TGTGCCAGCAGACCTGCGGGACCGAGAGAAAAACTGTTTTTT. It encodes CASRPAGPREKLFF.

CDR3 DNA sequence: TGTGCCAGCAGTTTATCGGGACAGGGTTCTGGAAACACCATATATTTT. Translated: CASSLSGQGSGNTIYF. The chain has TRBV28 and TRBJ1-3; 9 bases map to TRBD1. The CDR3 has 16 residues. CDR1 MDHEN and CDR2 SYDVKM come from the germline V gene. V dropped 1 base and J dropped 1; count of bases not matched to a gene: 2.

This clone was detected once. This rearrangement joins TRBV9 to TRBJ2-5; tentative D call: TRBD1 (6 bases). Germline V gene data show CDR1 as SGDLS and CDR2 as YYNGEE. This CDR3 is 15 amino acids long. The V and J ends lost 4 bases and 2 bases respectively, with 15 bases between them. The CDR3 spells CASSPRQGRQETQYF. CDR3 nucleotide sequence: TGTGCCAGCAGCCCACGGCAGGGGAGACAAGAGACCCAGTACTTC.

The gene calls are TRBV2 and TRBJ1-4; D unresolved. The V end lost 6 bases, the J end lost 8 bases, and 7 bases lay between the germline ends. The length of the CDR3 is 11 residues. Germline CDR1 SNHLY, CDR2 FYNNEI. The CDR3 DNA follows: TGTGCCAGCAGAGTTAGCGAAAAACTGTTTTTT. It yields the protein CASRVSEKLFF.

The CDR3, as DNA: TGTGCCAGCAGTTACTCCGGCCAGGGACCCTATGGCTACACCTTC. Its protein product is CASSYSGQGPYGYTF. The V and J genes are TRBV6-5 and TRBJ1-2; TRBD1 might be the D (5 bases). CDR1 and CDR2 (germline): MNHEY, SVGAGI. Deletions cut 0 bases from V and 4 bases from J, with 12 bases between. CDR3 length: 15 residues.

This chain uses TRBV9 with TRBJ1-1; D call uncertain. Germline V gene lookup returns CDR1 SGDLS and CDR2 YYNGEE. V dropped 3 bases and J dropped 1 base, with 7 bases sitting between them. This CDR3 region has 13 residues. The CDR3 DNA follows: TGTGCCAGCAGCGACCGGTGGAACACTGAAGCTTTCTTT. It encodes CASSDRWNTEAFF.

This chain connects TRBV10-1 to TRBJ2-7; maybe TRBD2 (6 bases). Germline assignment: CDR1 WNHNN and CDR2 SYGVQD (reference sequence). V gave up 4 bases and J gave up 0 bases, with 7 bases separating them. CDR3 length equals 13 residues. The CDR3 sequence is CASSVGSSYEQYF. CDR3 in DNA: TGCGCCAGCAGTGTCGGGAGCTCCTACGAGCAGTACTTC.

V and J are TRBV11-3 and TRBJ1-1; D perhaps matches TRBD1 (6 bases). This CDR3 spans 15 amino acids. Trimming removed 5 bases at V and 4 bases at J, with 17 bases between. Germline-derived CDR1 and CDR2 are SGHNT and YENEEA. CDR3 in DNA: TGTGCCAGCAGCCCCGGCAGGGGTGGAAGCACTGAAGCTTTCTTT. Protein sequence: CASSPGRGGSTEAFF.

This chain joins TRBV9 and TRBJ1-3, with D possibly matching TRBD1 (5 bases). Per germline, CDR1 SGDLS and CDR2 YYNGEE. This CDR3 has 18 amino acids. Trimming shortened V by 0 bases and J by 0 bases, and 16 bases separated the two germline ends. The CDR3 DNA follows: TGTGCCAGCAGCGTAGGATGGGGCAGGCTAAGCTCTGGAAACACCATATATTTT. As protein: CASSVGWGRLSSGNTIYF. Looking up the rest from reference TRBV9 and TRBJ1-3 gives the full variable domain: DSGVTQTPKHLITATGQRVTLRCSPRSGDLSVYWYQQSLDQGLQFLIQYYNGEERAKGNILERFSAQQFPDLHSELNLSSLELGDSALYFCASSVGWGRLSSGNTIYFGEGSWLTVV.

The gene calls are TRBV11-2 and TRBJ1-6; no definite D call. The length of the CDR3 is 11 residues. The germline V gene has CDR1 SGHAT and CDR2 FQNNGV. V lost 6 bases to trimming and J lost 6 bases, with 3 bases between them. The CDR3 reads CASRGNSPLHF. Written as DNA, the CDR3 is TGTGCCAGCAGGGGTAATTCACCCCTCCACTTT. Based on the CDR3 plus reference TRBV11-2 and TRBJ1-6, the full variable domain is EAGVAQSPRYKIIEKRQSVAFWCNPISGHATLYWYQQILGQGPKLLIQFQNNGVVDDSQLPKDRFSAERLKGVDSTLKIQPAKLEDSAVYLCASRGNSPLHFGNGTRLTVT.

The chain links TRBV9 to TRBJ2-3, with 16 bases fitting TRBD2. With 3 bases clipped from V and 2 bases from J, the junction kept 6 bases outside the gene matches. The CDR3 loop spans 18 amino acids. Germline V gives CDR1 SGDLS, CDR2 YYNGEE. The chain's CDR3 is CASSAGLAGGPYTDTQYF. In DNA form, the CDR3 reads TGTGCCAGCAGCGCGGGACTAGCGGGAGGGCCCTACACAGATACGCAGTATTTT. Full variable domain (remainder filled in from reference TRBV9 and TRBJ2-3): DSGVTQTPKHLITATGQRVTLRCSPRSGDLSVYWYQQSLDQGLQFLIQYYNGEERAKGNILERFSAQQFPDLHSELNLSSLELGDSALYFCASSAGLAGGPYTDTQYFGPGTRLTVL.

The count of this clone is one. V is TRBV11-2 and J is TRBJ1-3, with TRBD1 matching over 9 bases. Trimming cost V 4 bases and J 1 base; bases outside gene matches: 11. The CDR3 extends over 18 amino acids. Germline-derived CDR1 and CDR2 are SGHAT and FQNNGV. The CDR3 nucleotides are TGTGCCAGCAGCTCTCCGGGACAGGGAGAGTGGTCTGGAAACACCATATATTTT. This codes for CASSSPGQGEWSGNTIYF.

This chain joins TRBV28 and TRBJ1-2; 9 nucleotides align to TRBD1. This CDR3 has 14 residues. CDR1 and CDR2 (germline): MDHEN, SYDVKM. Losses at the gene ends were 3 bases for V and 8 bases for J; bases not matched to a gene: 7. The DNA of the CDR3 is TGTGCCAGCAGTTTGTGGGACAGGGACTTAGGCTACACCTTC. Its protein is CASSLWDRDLGYTF.

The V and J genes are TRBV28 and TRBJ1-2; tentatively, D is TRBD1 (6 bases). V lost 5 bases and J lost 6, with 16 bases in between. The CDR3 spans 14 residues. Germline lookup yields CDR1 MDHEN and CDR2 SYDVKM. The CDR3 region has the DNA TGTGCCAGCAGTACGGGACAAGACCTCAATGGCTACACCTTC. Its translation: CASSTGQDLNGYTF.

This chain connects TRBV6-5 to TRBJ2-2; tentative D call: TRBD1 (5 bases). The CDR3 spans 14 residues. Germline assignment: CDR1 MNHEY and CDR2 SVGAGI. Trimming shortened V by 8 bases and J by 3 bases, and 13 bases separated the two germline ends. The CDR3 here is CASSTASYTGELFF. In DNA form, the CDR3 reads TGTGCCAGCTCGACAGCCTCGTACACCGGGGAGCTGTTTTTT.